Shown below are 26 T cell receptor beta chains from a single sample sequenced in a study of T cell responses to AZD1222 COVID-19 vaccine. Data came from immunoSEQ multiplex PCR; TCRdb stores just in-frame clones and leaves some out. The table shows around 100,000 clones, with 80% to 85% occurring only once. Sequencing was performed on peripheral blood, taken on day 0 of AZD1222 vaccination. The receptor set was obtained from an adult in good health.

J is TRBJ2-7 and V is TRBV29-1; tentative D call: TRBD1 (6 bases). Germline V lookup: CDR1 SQVTM, CDR2 ANQGSEA. The length of the CDR3 is 12 residues. The germline V and J ends were trimmed by 5 bases and 6 bases, with 14 bases remaining between them. DNA for the CDR3: TGCAGCGTTTCACAGGGTTGGGGCGAGCAGTACTTC. Protein: CSVSQGWGEQYF.

The gene calls are TRBV28 and TRBJ1-2, with 9 bases aligning to TRBD1. The V gene end was trimmed by 5 bases and the J gene end by 8 bases; junction bases not matched to a gene: 12. CDR3 length: 15 residues. CDR1 and CDR2 from the germline V gene are MDHEN and SYDVKM. The CDR3 DNA is TGTGCCAGCAGTCTTACCGGGACAGGGCGAGGGGGCTACACCTTC. This translates into CASSLTGTGRGGYTF.

The chain joins TRBV9 to TRBJ1-2; 9 nucleotides line up with TRBD1. This CDR3 is built from 12 residues. Trimming removed 5 bases from V and 6 bases from J; junction bases left unmatched: 2. The germline gives CDR1 SGDLS, CDR2 YYNGEE. The CDR3 coding sequence is TGTGCCAGCAGACGGGACAGGGATGGCTACACCTTC. Its translation is CASRRDRDGYTF.

The J gene is TRBJ1-2, the V gene TRBV14; D may be TRBD1 (6 bases). Per germline, CDR1 SGHDN and CDR2 FVKESK. V was trimmed by 0 bases and J by 2 bases, leaving 10 bases between them. The CDR3 has 15 amino acids. CDR3 loop: CASSQDLTGNYGYTF. Here the CDR3 DNA reads TGTGCCAGCAGCCAAGATCTAACAGGGAACTATGGCTACACCTTC.

This chain joins TRBV2 and TRBJ2-5, with D tentatively TRBD2 (5 bases). The CDR3 totals 13 residues. Germline CDR1 and CDR2: SNHLY and FYNNEI. V shed 6 bases and J shed 7 bases, with 15 bases lying between them. CDR3 coding DNA: TGTGCCAGCAGAGAGGACGCGGGTTGGACCCAGTACTTC. Protein sequence: CASREDAGWTQYF.

There are a few counts of this clone. The V and J genes are TRBV4-2 and TRBJ2-1; 12 bases align to TRBD2. In germline, CDR1 is LGHNA, CDR2 YNFKEQ. V gave up 0 bases and J gave up 1 base; unmatched junction bases: 7. The CDR3 runs 19 residues. Here the CDR3 reads CASSQEWETSGGSYNEQFF. CDR3 nucleotide sequence: TGTGCCAGCAGCCAAGAATGGGAAACTAGCGGGGGGTCCTACAATGAGCAGTTCTTC.

The chain links TRBV7-2 to TRBJ2-1; D gene unclear. This CDR3 region has 13 residues. The germline V gene has CDR1 SGHTA and CDR2 FQGNSA. The ends were cut back, 3 bases at V and 6 bases at J, with 9 bases in the middle. CDR3 sequence (DNA): TGTGCCAGCAGCTTTTCGGAGTTCAATGAGCAGTTCTTC. It codes for CASSFSEFNEQFF.

The gene calls are TRBV5-1 and TRBJ2-7; a possible D gene is TRBD2 (6 bases). The CDR3 is 11 residues long. Trimming removed 5 bases at V and 5 bases at J, with 8 bases between. Germline CDR1 is SGHRS and CDR2 is YFSETQ. The chain's CDR3 is CASRGGDEQYF. Here the CDR3 DNA reads TGCGCCAGCAGGGGGGGAGACGAGCAGTACTTC.

Here the CDR3 DNA reads TGTGCCAGTAGTCCACTAGCGGGAGGGCCCCCCGGGGAGCTGTTTTTT. The encoded protein is CASSPLAGGPPGELFF. The chain combines TRBV19 with TRBJ2-2, with 13 bases matching TRBD2. The CDR3 contains 16 residues. CDR1 is LNHDA, CDR2 SQIVND, per germline (reference sequence). Losses at the gene ends were 5 bases for V and 6 bases for J; bases not matched to a gene: 6.

J is TRBJ2-3 and V is TRBV2, with TRBD2 identical over 9 bases. CDR3 length: 15 residues. Germline CDR1 SNHLY, CDR2 FYNNEI. V shed 8 bases, J shed 1 base, and the junction held 7 bases outside the gene matches. CDR3: CASVYWTSGTDTQYF. DNA of the CDR3: TGTGCCAGCGTATATTGGACTAGCGGCACAGATACGCAGTATTTT. The whole variable domain, filled in from reference TRBV2 and TRBJ2-3, reads EPEVTQTPSHQVTQMGQEVILRCVPISNHLYFYWYRQILGQKVEFLVSFYNNEISEKSEIFDDQFSVERPDGSNFTLKIRSTKLEDSAMYFCASVYWTSGTDTQYFGPGTRLTVL.

CDR3 coding DNA: TGTGCCAGCAGTTACTCTTTAGGGAACAATGAGCAGTTCTTC. It encodes CASSYSLGNNEQFF. The chain is built from TRBV6-5 and TRBJ2-1; no reliable D call. The CDR3 is made up of 14 amino acids. With 0 bases removed from V and 5 bases from J, the gap between germline ends came to 8 bases. The V gene's germline CDR1 is MNHEY and CDR2 SVGAGI.

This clone was observed once. The V gene is TRBV11-2, the J gene TRBJ1-2; weak D call: TRBD1 (5 bases). The V end lost 5 bases, the J end lost 2 bases, and 9 bases lay between the germline ends. CDR1 SGHAT and CDR2 FQNNGV come from the germline V gene. This CDR3 is built from 13 residues. CDR3 DNA sequence: TGTGCCAGCAGCCCCGGGGCCAACTATGGCTACACCTTC. Protein: CASSPGANYGYTF.

V usage is TRBV7-2 and J usage is TRBJ2-7; tentatively, D is TRBD2 (6 bases). V was shortened by 3 bases and J by 4 bases, with 13 bases between the two germline ends. There are 14 residues in the CDR3. CDR1 and CDR2 (germline): SGHTA, FQGNSA. The CDR3 protein is CASSFVGGEYEQYF. Written as DNA, the CDR3 is TGTGCCAGCAGCTTTGTGGGAGGCGAGTACGAGCAGTACTTC.

V is TRBV12-3 or TRBV12-4 and J is TRBJ2-7; 7 bases are a match to TRBD1. Trimming took 5 bases from V and 7 from J; bases not matched to a gene: 5. This CDR3 is 12 amino acids long. CDR3 region: CASSLLQGEQYF. Here the CDR3 DNA reads TGTGCCAGCAGTCTTTTACAGGGGGAGCAGTACTTC.

The chain has TRBV2 and TRBJ1-5; D gene unclear. The V and J ends lost 2 bases and 0 bases respectively, with 5 bases between them. Germline V lookup: CDR1 SNHLY, CDR2 FYNNEI. The CDR3 contains 14 residues. The CDR3 DNA follows: TGTGCCAGCAGTGAAAGGGTTAGCAATCAGCCCCAGCATTTT. Protein: CASSERVSNQPQHF.

The chain joins TRBV25-1 to TRBJ2-1; 9 nucleotides line up with TRBD1. Germline V lookup: CDR1 MGHDK, CDR2 SYGVNS. The CDR3 extends over 13 amino acids. Losses at the gene ends were 5 bases for V and 9 bases for J; bases not matched to a gene: 5. The CDR3 DNA sequence: TGTGCCAGCAGTTGGGGGGACAGGGCTGAGCAGTTCTTC. The encoded protein is CASSWGDRAEQFF.

This clone was counted a single time. This chain connects TRBV5-1 to TRBJ1-2; D is possibly TRBD1 (6 bases). CDR1 is SGHRS, CDR2 YFSETQ, per germline. The CDR3 consists of 14 residues. Trimming took off 5 bases at V and 12 bases at J, with 23 bases between the two ends. The CDR3 DNA reads TGCGCCAGCAGACAAACGCCCGGACAGACCTTAAACACCTTC. Translation gives CASRQTPGQTLNTF.

The genes are TRBV14 and TRBJ2-1, with 7 bases aligning to TRBD1. V shed 2 bases, J shed 0 bases, and the junction held 4 bases outside the gene matches. Germline CDR1 is SGHDN and CDR2 is FVKESK. The CDR3 covers 16 residues. The CDR3 DNA is TGTGCCAGCAGCCAAAGGACAGGAGCCTCCTACAATGAGCAGTTCTTC. Its protein product is CASSQRTGASYNEQFF.

The rearrangement joins TRBV20-1 to TRBJ1-2, with 10 bases lining up with TRBD1. Germline V gene lookup returns CDR1 DFQATT and CDR2 SNEGSKA (reference sequence). The trim removed 3 bases at V and 4 bases at J, leaving 8 bases unmatched. The CDR3 is 15 residues long. The CDR3 protein is CSASEGDRGSYGYTF. Written as DNA, the CDR3 is TGCAGTGCTAGTGAAGGGGACAGGGGCTCCTATGGCTACACCTTC.

The chain has TRBV5-6 and TRBJ1-5; perhaps TRBD1 as D (6 bases). The ends were cut back, 7 bases at V and 0 bases at J, with 14 bases in the middle. Germline assignment: CDR1 SGHDT and CDR2 YYEEEE. This CDR3 has 15 amino acids. The DNA of the CDR3 is TGTGCCAGCGCGCAGGGGCGTTATAGCAATCAGCCCCAGCATTTT. Its protein product is CASAQGRYSNQPQHF.

This clone turned up a few times. J is TRBJ1-5 and V is TRBV6-5; D remains ambiguous. The CDR3 is made up of 13 amino acids. Germline CDR1 is MNHEY and CDR2 is SVGAGI. Trimming took 0 bases from V and 7 from J, leaving 7 bases between them. The CDR3 reads CASSYSPRQPQHF. CDR3 bases: TGTGCCAGCAGTTACTCTCCAAGGCAGCCCCAGCATTTT.

This sequence joins TRBV5-8 and TRBJ1-4, with D unclear. V lost 4 bases, J lost 7 bases, and 11 bases lay in between. This CDR3 region has 13 residues. CDR1 and CDR2 from the germline V gene are SGHTS and YDEGEE. Here the CDR3 reads CASSLQWSEKLFF. CDR3 in DNA: TGTGCCAGCAGCCTGCAATGGAGTGAAAAACTGTTTTTT.

The chain joins TRBV9 to TRBJ2-7; 14 bases agree with TRBD2. The V gene end was trimmed by 2 bases and the J gene end by 4 bases; junction bases not matched to a gene: 11. The length of the CDR3 is 18 residues. CDR1 SGDLS and CDR2 YYNGEE come from the germline V gene. CDR3 loop: CASSVGIGLAGGYYEQYF. The CDR3 DNA is TGTGCCAGCAGCGTGGGCATTGGACTAGCGGGGGGATATTACGAGCAGTACTTC.

The chain joins TRBV6-5 to TRBJ1-1; D remains ambiguous. Germline loops: CDR1 MNHEY, CDR2 SVGAGI. V was shortened by 6 bases and J by 1 base, with 9 bases between the two germline ends. The CDR3 has 13 residues. CDR3 amino acids: CASRSDGNTEAFF. The CDR3 bases are TGTGCCAGCAGATCGGACGGGAACACTGAAGCTTTCTTT.

The DNA of the CDR3 is TGTGCCAGCAGTTTAGGGACTAGCGGACCAATCACAGATACGCAGTATTTT. The encoded protein is CASSLGTSGPITDTQYF. The chain has TRBV28 and TRBJ2-3; 11 bases are a match to TRBD2. Germline V gene lookup returns CDR1 MDHEN and CDR2 SYDVKM. The CDR3 is made up of 17 amino acids. V was clipped by 2 bases and J by 2 bases; unmatched bases: 6.

This clone was picked up one time. The chain carries TRBV19 and TRBJ1-1, with TRBD1 matching 9 bases. Germline lookup yields CDR1 LNHDA and CDR2 SQIVND (reference sequence). V dropped 7 bases and J dropped 7; count of bases not matched to a gene: 13. CDR3 length: 15 residues. DNA of the CDR3: TGTGCCAGTACCTATGCCCCCGGGACAGGGTTTGAAGCTTTCTTT. It specifies CASTYAPGTGFEAFF.